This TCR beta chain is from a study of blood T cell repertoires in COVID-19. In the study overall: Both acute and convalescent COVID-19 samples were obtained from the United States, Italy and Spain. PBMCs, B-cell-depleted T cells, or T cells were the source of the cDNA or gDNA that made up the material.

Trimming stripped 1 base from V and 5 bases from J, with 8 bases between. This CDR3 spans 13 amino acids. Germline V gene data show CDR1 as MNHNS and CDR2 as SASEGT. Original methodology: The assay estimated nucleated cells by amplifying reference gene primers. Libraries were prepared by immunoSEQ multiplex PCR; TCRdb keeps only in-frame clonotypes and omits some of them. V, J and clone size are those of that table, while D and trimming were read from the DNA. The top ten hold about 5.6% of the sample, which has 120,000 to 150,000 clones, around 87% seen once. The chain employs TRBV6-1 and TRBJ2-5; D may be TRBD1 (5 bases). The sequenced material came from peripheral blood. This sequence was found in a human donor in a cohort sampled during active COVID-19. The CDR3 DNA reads TGTGCCAGCAGTGAAGTGGGGCACGAGACCCAGTACTTC. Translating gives CASSEVGHETQYF.